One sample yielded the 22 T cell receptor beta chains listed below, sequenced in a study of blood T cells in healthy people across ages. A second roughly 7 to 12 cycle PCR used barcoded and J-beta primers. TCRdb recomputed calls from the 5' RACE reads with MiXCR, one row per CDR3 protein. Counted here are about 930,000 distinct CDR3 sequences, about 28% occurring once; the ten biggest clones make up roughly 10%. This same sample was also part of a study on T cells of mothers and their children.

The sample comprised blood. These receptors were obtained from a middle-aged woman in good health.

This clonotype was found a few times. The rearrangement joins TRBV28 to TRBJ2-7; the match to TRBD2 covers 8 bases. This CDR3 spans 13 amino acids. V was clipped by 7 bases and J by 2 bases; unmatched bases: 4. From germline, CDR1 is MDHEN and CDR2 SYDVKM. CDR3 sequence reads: CASNIAGPYEQYF. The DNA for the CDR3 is TGTGCCAGCAACATAGCGGGGCCCTACGAGCAGTACTTC.

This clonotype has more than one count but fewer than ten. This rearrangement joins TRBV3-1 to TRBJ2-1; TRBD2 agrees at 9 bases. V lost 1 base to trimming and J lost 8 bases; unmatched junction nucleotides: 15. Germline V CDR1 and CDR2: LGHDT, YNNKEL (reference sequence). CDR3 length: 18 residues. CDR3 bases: TGTGCCAGCAGCCAAGGGCACCTGGCGGGGGGGCCAATGGATGAGCAGTTCTTC. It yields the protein CASSQGHLAGGPMDEQFF.

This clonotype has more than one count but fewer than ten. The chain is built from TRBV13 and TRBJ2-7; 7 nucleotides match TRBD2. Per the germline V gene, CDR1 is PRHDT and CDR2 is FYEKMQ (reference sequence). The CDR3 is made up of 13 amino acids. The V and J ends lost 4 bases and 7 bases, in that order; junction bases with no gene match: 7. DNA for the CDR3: TGTGCCAGCAGCTATGGGGGGGGAGAAGAGCAGTACTTC. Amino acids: CASSYGGGEEQYF.

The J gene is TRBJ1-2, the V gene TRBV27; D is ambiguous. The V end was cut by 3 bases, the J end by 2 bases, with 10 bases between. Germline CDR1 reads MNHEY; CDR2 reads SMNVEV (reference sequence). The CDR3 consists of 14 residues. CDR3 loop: CASSLSIGNYGYTF. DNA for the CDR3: TGTGCCAGCAGTTTGTCAATAGGAAACTATGGCTACACCTTC.

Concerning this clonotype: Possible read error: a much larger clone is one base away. CDR3 region: CSARDTANYGYTF. CDR3 in DNA: TGCAGTGCTAGAGATACGGCTAACTATGGCTACACCTTC. The V and J genes are TRBV20-1 and TRBJ1-2; no clear D. The V end was cut by 0 bases, the J end by 0 bases, with 5 bases between. The CDR3 is made up of 13 amino acids. The germline gives CDR1 DFQATT, CDR2 SNEGSKA (reference sequence).

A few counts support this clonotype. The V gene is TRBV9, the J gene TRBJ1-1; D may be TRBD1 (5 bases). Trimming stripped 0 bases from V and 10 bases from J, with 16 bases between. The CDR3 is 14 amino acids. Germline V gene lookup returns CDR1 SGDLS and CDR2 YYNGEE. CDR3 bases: TGTGCCAGCAGCGTAGATCAGGGTCGACCGGGAGCTTTCTTT. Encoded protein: CASSVDQGRPGAFF.

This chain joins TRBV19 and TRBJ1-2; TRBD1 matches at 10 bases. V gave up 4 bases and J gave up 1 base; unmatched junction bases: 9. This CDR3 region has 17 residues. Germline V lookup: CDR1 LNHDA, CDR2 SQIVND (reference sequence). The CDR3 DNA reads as TGTGCCAGTAGTACCGTAGACAGGGGGCGAAGTAACTATGGCTACACCTTC. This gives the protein CASSTVDRGRSNYGYTF.

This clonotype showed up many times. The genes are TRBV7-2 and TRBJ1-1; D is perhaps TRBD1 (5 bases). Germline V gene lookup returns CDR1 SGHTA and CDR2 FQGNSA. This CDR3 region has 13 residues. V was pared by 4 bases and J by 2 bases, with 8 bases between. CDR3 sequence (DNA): TGTGCCAGCAGCTGGGGGAGTAACACTGAAGCTTTCTTT. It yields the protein CASSWGSNTEAFF.

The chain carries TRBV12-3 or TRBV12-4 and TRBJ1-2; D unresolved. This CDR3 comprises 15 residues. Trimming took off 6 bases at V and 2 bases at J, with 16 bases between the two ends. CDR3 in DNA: TGTGCCAGCAGGGGCCGGGTCGTCTGGAACTATGGCTACACCTTC. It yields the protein CASRGRVVWNYGYTF.

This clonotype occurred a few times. In nucleotides, the CDR3 is TGTGCCAGCAGCAAACTGGGGGCCCCCGTCAATCAGCCCCAGCATTTT. Translated, it gives CASSKLGAPVNQPQHF. This sequence joins TRBV21-1 and TRBJ1-5; TRBD1 is the table's D call, not checked against the DNA. TRBV21-1 is a documented pseudogene. This CDR3 contains 16 residues.

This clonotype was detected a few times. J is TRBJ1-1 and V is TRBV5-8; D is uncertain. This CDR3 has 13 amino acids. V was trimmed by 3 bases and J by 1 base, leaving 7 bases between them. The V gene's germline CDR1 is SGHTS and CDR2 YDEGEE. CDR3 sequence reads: CASSWDWNTEAFF. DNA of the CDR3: TGTGCCAGCAGCTGGGATTGGAACACTGAAGCTTTCTTT.

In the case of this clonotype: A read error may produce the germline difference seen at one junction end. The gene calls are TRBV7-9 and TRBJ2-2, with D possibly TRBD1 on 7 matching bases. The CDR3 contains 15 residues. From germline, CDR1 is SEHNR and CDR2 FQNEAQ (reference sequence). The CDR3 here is CASRPGTANTGGLFF. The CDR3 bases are TGTGCCAGCAGGCCCGGGACAGCGAACACCGGGGGGCTGTTTTTT.

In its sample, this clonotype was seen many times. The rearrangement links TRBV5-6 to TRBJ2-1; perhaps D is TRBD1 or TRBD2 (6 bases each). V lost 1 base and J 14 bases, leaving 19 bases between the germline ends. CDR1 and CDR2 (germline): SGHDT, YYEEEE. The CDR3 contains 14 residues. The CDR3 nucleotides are TGTGCCAGCAGCTTGAGGGGGACCGGGACTCCGGAGTTCTTC. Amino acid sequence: CASSLRGTGTPEFF. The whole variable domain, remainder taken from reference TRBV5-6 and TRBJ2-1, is DAGVTQSPTHLIKTRGQQVTLRCSPKSGHDTVSWYQQALGQGPQFIFQYYEEEERQRGNFPDRFSGHQFPNYSSELNVNALLLGDSALYLCASSLRGTGTPEFFGPGTRLTVL.

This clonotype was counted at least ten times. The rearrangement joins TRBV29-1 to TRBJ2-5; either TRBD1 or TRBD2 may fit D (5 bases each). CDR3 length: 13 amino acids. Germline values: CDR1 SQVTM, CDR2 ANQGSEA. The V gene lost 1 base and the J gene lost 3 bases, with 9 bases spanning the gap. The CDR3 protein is CSVEGGREETQYF. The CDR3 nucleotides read TGCAGCGTTGAAGGGGGACGGGAAGAGACCCAGTACTTC.

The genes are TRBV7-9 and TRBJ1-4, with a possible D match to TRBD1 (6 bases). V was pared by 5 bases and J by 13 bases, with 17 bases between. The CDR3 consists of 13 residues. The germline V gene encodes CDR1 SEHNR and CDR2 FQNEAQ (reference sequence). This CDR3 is CASSPHGLGGLFF. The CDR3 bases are TGTGCCAGCAGCCCTCACGGCTTAGGGGGACTGTTTTTT.

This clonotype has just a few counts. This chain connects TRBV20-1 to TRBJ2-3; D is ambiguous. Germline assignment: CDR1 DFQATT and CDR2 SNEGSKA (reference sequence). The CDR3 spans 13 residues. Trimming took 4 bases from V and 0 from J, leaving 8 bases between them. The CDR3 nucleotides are TGCAGTGCTAAGACGGCTAGCACAGATACGCAGTATTTT. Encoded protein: CSAKTASTDTQYF.

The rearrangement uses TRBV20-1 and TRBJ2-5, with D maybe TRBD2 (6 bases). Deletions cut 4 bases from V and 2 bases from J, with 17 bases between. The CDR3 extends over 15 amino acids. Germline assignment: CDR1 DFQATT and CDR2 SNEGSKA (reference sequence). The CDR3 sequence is CSATRPIRGQETQYF. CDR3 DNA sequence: TGCAGTGCTACACGACCGATTCGGGGGCAAGAGACCCAGTACTTC.

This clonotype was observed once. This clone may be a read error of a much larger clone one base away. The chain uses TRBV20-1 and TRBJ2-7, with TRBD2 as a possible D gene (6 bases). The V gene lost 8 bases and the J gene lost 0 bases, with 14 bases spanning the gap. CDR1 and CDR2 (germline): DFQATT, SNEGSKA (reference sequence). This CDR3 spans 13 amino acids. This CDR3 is CSTRDSVSYEQYF. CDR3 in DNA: TGCAGTACACGGGACTCCGTCTCCTACGAGCAGTACTTC.

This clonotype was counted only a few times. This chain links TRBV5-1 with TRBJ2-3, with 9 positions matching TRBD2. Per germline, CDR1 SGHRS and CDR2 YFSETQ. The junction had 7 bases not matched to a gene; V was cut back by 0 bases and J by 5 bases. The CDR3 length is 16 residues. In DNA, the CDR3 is TGCGCCAGCAGCTTGGATGCGGGGGGGCGTGAAGATACGCAGTATTTT. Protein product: CASSLDAGGREDTQYF.

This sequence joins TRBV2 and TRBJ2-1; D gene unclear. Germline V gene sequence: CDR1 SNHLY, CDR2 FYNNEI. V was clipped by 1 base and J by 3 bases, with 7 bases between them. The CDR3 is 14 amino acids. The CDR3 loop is CASSEGSHYNEQFF. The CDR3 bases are TGTGCCAGCAGTGAAGGCTCCCACTACAATGAGCAGTTCTTC.

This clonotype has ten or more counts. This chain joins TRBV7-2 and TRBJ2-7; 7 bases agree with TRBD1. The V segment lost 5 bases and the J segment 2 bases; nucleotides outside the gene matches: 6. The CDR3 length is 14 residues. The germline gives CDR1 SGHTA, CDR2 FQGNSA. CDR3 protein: CASSQGQIPYEQYF. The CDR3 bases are TGTGCCAGCAGCCAGGGACAGATACCCTACGAGCAGTACTTC.

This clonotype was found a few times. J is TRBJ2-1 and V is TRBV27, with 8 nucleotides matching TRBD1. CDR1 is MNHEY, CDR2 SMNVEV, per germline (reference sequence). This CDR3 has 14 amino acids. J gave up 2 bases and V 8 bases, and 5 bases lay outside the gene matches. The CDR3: CASGIQGAYNEQFF. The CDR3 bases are TGTGCCAGCGGTATACAGGGGGCCTACAATGAGCAGTTCTTC.